This paragraph reports one TCR beta chain. Sequencing used immunoSEQ multiplex PCR; TCRdb keeps in-frame clones, though not all of them. Of 300,000 to 350,000 clones listed, 80% to 95% are singletons. The CDR3 is 14 residues long. Trimming removed 2 bases at V and 0 bases at J, with 7 bases between. Germline values: CDR1 LGHDT, CDR2 YNNKEL (reference sequence). The data were obtained in a study of blood T cell repertoires in COVID-19. The Seattle patients joined while their infection was active and were tracked longitudinally afterward. Sequences were obtained from peripheral blood. The receptor was isolated from a woman aged 25 to 39 with COVID-19, enrolled during active disease. The chain carries TRBV3-1 (or the pseudogene TRBV3-2) and TRBJ1-1; D is undetermined. CDR3 sequence (DNA): TGTGCCAGCAGCCAACAGGCTATGAACACTGAAGCTTTCTTT. This gives the protein CASSQQAMNTEAFF.